A single sample is the source of the 28 T cell receptor beta chains below, sequenced in a study of CD8+CD57+ T cells in acquired aplastic anemia. Profiles of TCR beta VDJ and CDR3 were generated from a genomic DNA template. Via MiXCR, TCRdb re-called the reads, giving one row per CDR3 protein. The sample includes under 200,000 distinct CDR3 sequences, roughly 48% of them seen just once. Sequencing input: sorted CD4+, CD8+, or CD8+CD57+ T cells (not recorded which) from PBMCs. The origin of the receptors is a human donor in good health.

This clonotype appeared a single time. The chain recombines TRBV7-9 with TRBJ1-6; no reliable D call. V was clipped by 3 bases and J by 9 bases, with 6 bases between them. There are 12 residues in the CDR3. Germline CDR1 SEHNR, CDR2 FQNEAQ (reference sequence). The CDR3 DNA reads as TGTGCCAGCAGCTTCCGAGGTTCACCCCTCCACTTT. Amino acid sequence: CASSFRGSPLHF.

This clonotype was recorded at least ten times. The chain joins TRBV7-8 to TRBJ1-6; 7 bases agree with TRBD1. The CDR3 loop spans 14 amino acids. V lost 5 bases to trimming and J lost 11 bases; unmatched junction nucleotides: 9. Germline loops: CDR1 SGHVS, CDR2 FQNEAQ. DNA for the CDR3: TGTGCCAGCAGCACAGGGGAAGTTTTAGCACCCCTCCACTTT. This sequence encodes CASSTGEVLAPLHF.

This clonotype has just a few counts. The chain is built from TRBV20-1 and TRBJ1-6; 7 positions match TRBD1. Germline values: CDR1 DFQATT, CDR2 SNEGSKA (reference sequence). The CDR3 loop spans 14 amino acids. With 2 bases clipped from V and 8 bases from J, the junction kept 6 bases outside the gene matches. CDR3 in amino acids: CSARTDRAHSPLHF. In nucleotides, the CDR3 is TGCAGTGCTAGAACAGACAGGGCACATTCACCCCTCCACTTT.

Regarding this clonotype: It may be a read error: a sequence one base away is much more abundant. V is TRBV5-8 and J is TRBJ2-3; D not resolved. In germline, CDR1 is SGHTS, CDR2 YDEGEE. There are 13 residues in the CDR3. The CDR3: CASSLGHKDTLYF. The CDR3 DNA follows: TGTGCCAGCAGCTTGGGCCACAAAGATACGCTGTATTTT.

A few counts support this clonotype. The chain joins TRBV6-2 or TRBV6-3 to TRBJ1-1; the D is unclear. Germline loops: CDR1 MNHEY, CDR2 SVGEGT. The CDR3 extends over 13 amino acids. V lost 7 bases, J lost 4 bases, and 13 bases lay in between. CDR3 region: CASNDPWGTEAFF. The CDR3 DNA follows: TGTGCCAGCAATGACCCTTGGGGCACTGAAGCTTTCTTT.

The rearrangement joins TRBV2 to TRBJ1-3, with D unclear. V gave up 1 base and J gave up 3 bases, with 16 bases separating them. Germline CDR1 SNHLY, CDR2 FYNNEI. This CDR3 is built from 17 residues. This CDR3 is CASSEGRRGVGGNTIYF. CDR3 nucleotide sequence: TGTGCCAGCAGTGAAGGGCGGCGGGGTGTAGGTGGAAACACCATATATTTT.

There are many counts of this clonotype. The chain recombines TRBV5-6 with TRBJ1-1, with unresolved D. There are 13 residues in the CDR3. V lost 1 base and J 0 bases, leaving 4 bases between the germline ends. Germline V CDR1 and CDR2: SGHDT, YYEEEE. The DNA of the CDR3 is TGTGCCAGCAGCTTGTACGTGAACACTGAAGCTTTCTTT. The encoded protein is CASSLYVNTEAFF.

This chain connects TRBV12-3 or TRBV12-4 to TRBJ2-3; D possibly corresponds to TRBD1 (5 bases). V shed 7 bases and J shed 2 bases, with 19 bases lying between them. This CDR3 spans 16 amino acids. Here the CDR3 DNA reads TGTGCCAGCACCCTCCTCGGCAGGGCCCTCACAGATACGCAGTATTTT. The encoded protein is CASTLLGRALTDTQYF.

The chain has TRBV3-1 and TRBJ2-5; 7 nucleotides line up with TRBD2. From germline, CDR1 is LGHDT and CDR2 YNNKEL (reference sequence). CDR3 size: 16 residues. V was clipped by 4 bases and J by 9 bases; unmatched bases: 17. CDR3 amino acids: CASSPARGGRSLAQYF. The CDR3 coding sequence is TGTGCCAGCAGCCCGGCACGGGGAGGGCGGTCCTTGGCCCAGTACTTC.

The chain combines TRBV20-1 with TRBJ1-1, with 7 bases matching TRBD1. V shed 6 bases and J 4 bases; nucleotides not matched to a gene: 8. In germline, CDR1 is DFQATT, CDR2 SNEGSKA (reference sequence). This CDR3 is 13 amino acids long. The CDR3 loop is CSASRGLGTEAFF. CDR3 in DNA: TGCAGTGCATCAAGGGGGCTTGGCACTGAAGCTTTCTTT.

There are many counts of this clonotype. The CDR3 reads CATEPGPNNEQFF. The CDR3 nucleotides read TGTGCCACCGAGCCGGGGCCAAACAATGAGCAGTTCTTC. V gene TRBV10-3 combines with J gene TRBJ2-1, with D possibly called TRBD1 or TRBD2 (5 bases each). Germline-derived CDR1 and CDR2 are ENHRY and SYGVKD. This CDR3 is built from 13 residues. The V end was cut by 10 bases, the J end by 5 bases, with 15 bases between.

This rearrangement joins TRBV11-1 to TRBJ2-7, with 7 positions matching TRBD1. The germline V gene encodes CDR1 SGHAT and CDR2 FQDESV (reference sequence). Losses at the gene ends were 4 bases for V and 2 bases for J; bases not matched to a gene: 14. The CDR3 is 17 amino acids. The CDR3, as DNA: TGTGCCAGCAGCTCCGAGGCCCCCTCACAGGGGACCTACGAGCAGTACTTC. It yields the protein CASSSEAPSQGTYEQYF.

Many counts were recorded for this clonotype. The chain combines TRBV20-1 with TRBJ2-6; D remains unclear. The V end was cut by 6 bases, the J end by 2 bases, with 2 bases between. The length of the CDR3 is 11 residues. The germline CDR1 and CDR2 sequences are DFQATT and SNEGSKA (reference sequence). The CDR3 DNA follows: TGCAGTGCCGCTGGGGCCAACGTCCTGACTTTC. The encoded protein is CSAAGANVLTF.

This clonotype was observed many times. The V call is TRBV5-1, the J call TRBJ2-7; TRBD1 matches 8 bases. The CDR3 covers 12 residues. V gave up 7 bases and J gave up 3 bases; unmatched junction bases: 3. Germline V gives CDR1 SGHRS, CDR2 YFSETQ. CDR3 in DNA: TGCGCCAGCGGAGGGACAGGCTACGAGCAGTACTTC. It specifies CASGGTGYEQYF.

This clonotype was observed at least ten times. This chain links TRBV24-1 with TRBJ2-1; D is possibly TRBD2 (6 bases). This CDR3 contains 16 residues. Trimming cost V 4 bases and J 0 bases, with 12 bases left between them. Germline CDR1 and CDR2: KGHDR and SFDVKD. CDR3 region: CATSEEGTRSYNEQFF. The CDR3 DNA is TGTGCCACCAGTGAGGAGGGGACTCGCTCCTACAATGAGCAGTTCTTC.

The V gene is TRBV27, the J gene TRBJ1-1, with no clear D. The V and J ends lost 5 bases and 12 bases respectively, with 16 bases between them. The CDR3 covers 12 residues. Germline V CDR1 and CDR2: MNHEY, SMNVEV (reference sequence). CDR3 DNA: TGTGCCAGCAGTACTGGCGGGGTATCGACTTTCTTT. Residues: CASSTGGVSTFF.

The rearrangement joins TRBV4-1 to TRBJ1-1; D is unresolved. The CDR3 totals 16 residues. CDR1 is MGHRA and CDR2 is YSYEKL in the germline V gene. The germline V and J ends were trimmed by 1 base and 1 base, with 13 bases remaining between them. The CDR3 sequence: CASSQGALRTNTEAFF. Written as DNA, the CDR3 is TGCGCCAGCAGCCAAGGGGCACTGAGGACGAACACTGAAGCTTTCTTT.

This clonotype appeared many times. The chain uses TRBV6-5 and TRBJ2-1; no reliable D call. CDR1 and CDR2 from the germline V gene are MNHEY and SVGAGI. The CDR3 is made up of 12 amino acids. Trimming stripped 2 bases from V and 6 bases from J, with 5 bases between. The CDR3 nucleotides are TGTGCCAGCAGTTACAATCTCAATGAGCAGTTCTTC. It codes for CASSYNLNEQFF.

The sample holds many counts of this clonotype. The chain is built from TRBV7-2 and TRBJ1-1, with a weak D call TRBD1 (6 bases). The length of the CDR3 is 15 residues. Germline CDR1 reads SGHTA; CDR2 reads FQGNSA. V was shortened by 4 bases and J by 5 bases, with 17 bases between the two germline ends. In DNA form, the CDR3 reads TGTGCCAGCAGCTCCGTGGTAGGGGGTTGGACTGAAGCTTTCTTT. Translation: CASSSVVGGWTEAFF.

This rearrangement joins TRBV20-1 to TRBJ2-7; TRBD1 is a possible D gene (5 bases). The V end was cut by 5 bases, the J end by 6 bases, with 14 bases between. The CDR3 sequence is 12 residues long. Germline V lookup: CDR1 DFQATT, CDR2 SNEGSKA (reference sequence). CDR3 DNA sequence: TGCAGTGCTGGGGCTGTGGGGATCGAGCAGTACTTC. It yields the protein CSAGAVGIEQYF.

This clonotype appeared many times. The chain joins TRBV6-1 to TRBJ1-1; D is possibly TRBD1 (5 bases). In germline, CDR1 is MNHNS, CDR2 SASEGT. CDR3 length equals 14 residues. V was trimmed by 6 bases and J by 6 bases, leaving 17 bases between them. The CDR3 here is CASRPGAASAEAFF. The CDR3 DNA sequence: TGTGCCAGCAGGCCCGGGGCCGCGAGCGCTGAAGCTTTCTTT.

About this clonotype itself: A much bigger clone sits one base away, suggesting this may be a read error. The CDR3 sequence is CASSQDRDFGYNERFF. In DNA, the CDR3 is TGCGCCAGCAGCCAAGACAGGGACTTTGGGTACAATGAGCGGTTCTTC. V gene TRBV4-1 combines with J gene TRBJ2-1; D is perhaps TRBD2 (6 bases). The CDR3 totals 16 residues. CDR1 and CDR2 from the germline V gene are MGHRA and YSYEKL.

This CDR3 reads CASSLMSQPQHF. The DNA for the CDR3 is TGTGCCAGCAGCTTGATGTCGCAGCCCCAGCATTTT. The chain couples TRBV7-9 to TRBJ1-5; no firm D call. The CDR3 runs to 12 residues. V dropped 3 bases and J dropped 7 bases, with 7 bases sitting between them. Germline CDR1 is SEHNR and CDR2 is FQNEAQ (reference sequence).

For this clonotype: A much larger clone lies a single base off, so this may be a read error. The V call is TRBV4-1, the J call TRBJ1-3; D unclear. The CDR3 is made up of 18 amino acids. Per the germline V gene, CDR1 is MGHRA and CDR2 is YSYEKL. The V end lost 1 base, the J end lost 0 bases, and 16 bases lay between the germline ends. The CDR3: CASSQGLVKSHSGNTIYF. The CDR3 DNA reads as TGCGCCAGCAGCCAAGGGTTGGTGAAGAGCCACTCTGGAAACACCATATATTTT.

The chain joins TRBV28 to TRBJ2-3; D tentatively fits TRBD1 or TRBD2 (6 bases each). V lost 3 bases and J lost 14, with 18 bases in between. The CDR3 loop spans 13 amino acids. CDR1 and CDR2 (germline): MDHEN, SYDVKM. The CDR3 loop is CASSLGGPGGTYF. DNA of the CDR3: TGTGCCAGCAGTTTGGGGGGCCCCGGAGGCACGTATTTT.

This rearrangement joins TRBV11-2 to TRBJ2-5; the D gene is possibly TRBD1 (6 bases). V gave up 4 bases and J gave up 3 bases, with 12 bases separating them. Germline loops: CDR1 SGHAT, CDR2 FQNNGV. The CDR3 covers 14 residues. CDR3 region: CASSSTTGKETQYF. The CDR3 DNA reads TGTGCCAGCAGCTCTACCACAGGGAAAGAGACCCAGTACTTC.

The V and J genes are TRBV11-2 and TRBJ2-2; D unresolved. V gave up 0 bases and J gave up 4 bases, with 15 bases separating them. The CDR3 has 17 amino acids. Germline CDR1 is SGHAT and CDR2 is FQNNGV. CDR3: CASSLDPRKALTGELFF. For the CDR3, the DNA is TGTGCCAGCAGCTTAGATCCCAGGAAGGCCCTCACCGGGGAGCTGTTTTTT.

V usage is TRBV15 and J usage is TRBJ2-7, with D perhaps TRBD2 (6 bases). The CDR3 contains 16 residues. Trimming stripped 0 bases from V and 3 bases from J, with 15 bases between. The V gene's germline CDR1 is LNHNV and CDR2 YYDKDF (reference sequence). The CDR3 reads CATSRERAGKIYEQYF. As DNA, the CDR3 is TGTGCCACCAGCAGAGAGAGGGCGGGGAAAATCTACGAGCAGTACTTC.